This T cell receptor beta chain is drawn from a study of blood T cell repertoires in COVID-19. About the research overall: Resolution of symptoms, clearance, or two negative PCRs was present in recovered Cohort 3 donors.

V was clipped by 3 bases and J by 2 bases, with 8 bases between them. Germline V gene lookup returns CDR1 SGHNT and CDR2 YENEEA. The CDR3 is 14 residues long. The study drew participants aged about 18 to 89 years from around 24 US areas. Allocation to cohorts depended on clinical history reported by the participants. Sequencing used immunoSEQ multiplex PCR; TCRdb keeps in-frame clones, though not all of them. The sample holds approximately 170,000 clones, around 80% seen once. The chain combines TRBV11-3 with TRBJ2-1; D call uncertain. The sequence derives from a woman in her seventies in a cohort exposed to, infected with or recovered from COVID-19 (not recorded which). Input material: PBMCs or T cells enriched from blood (not recorded which). CDR3 sequence reads: CASSFTGAYNEQFF. The DNA for the CDR3 is TGTGCCAGCAGCTTCACGGGTGCCTACAATGAGCAGTTCTTC.